This is a list of T cell receptor beta chains from one sample in a study of blood T cell repertoires in COVID-19. Some clones are missing from TCRdb's copy, which holds only in-frame ones; the method was immunoSEQ multiplex PCR. The sample holds about 400,000 clones, 88% seen once. What was sequenced was PBMCs or T cells enriched from blood (not recorded which). The source of these receptors is a woman aged 40 to 55 with acute COVID-19. The conserved cysteine and the conserved F or W are not part of the CDR3 here. Clone size is stated in some rows and not others, as once, few, many or a class when expanded.

CDR3aa,abundance,j_gene,v_gene
ATSRAQGRGASPLH,-,TRBJ1-6,TRBV15
ASSQESPGGTF,-,TRBJ1-1,TRBV3-1/TRBV3-2
AISGGTDATNEKLF,-,TRBJ1-4,TRBV10-3
ASSKGTAENQPQH,-,TRBJ1-5,TRBV2
ASSFGRNSPLH,-,TRBJ1-6,TRBV27
ASSVDPQGNSPLH,once,TRBJ1-6,TRBV9
ATSGEGANYGYT,-,TRBJ1-2,TRBV15
ASTYSPRGTGELF,-,TRBJ2-2,TRBV21-1
AWDRGTETQY,-,TRBJ2-5,TRBV30
ASSPPGAGGYEQY,-,TRBJ2-7,TRBV18
ASSALTVNYGYT,-,TRBJ1-2,TRBV9
ASAPSGAYNEQF,-,TRBJ2-1,TRBV19
SSRQGYNEQF,-,TRBJ2-1,TRBV29-1
ASSPWTGGGTDTQY,-,TRBJ2-3,TRBV19
ASSLDDRVRNEQF,-,TRBJ2-1,TRBV5-1
ASSSWTGKTQY,-,TRBJ2-5,TRBV3-1/TRBV3-2
ASSLGGRVTNEQF,-,TRBJ2-1,TRBV5-1
ASSIPREPPNTGELF,-,TRBJ2-2,TRBV19
ASGLRGENSPLH,-,TRBJ1-6,TRBV6-5
AWRRSQTGNNEKLF,-,TRBJ1-4,TRBV30
ASSMLGQGASGTNEKLF,-,TRBJ1-4,TRBV19
ASSITGGYEQY,-,TRBJ2-7,TRBV19
ASSLDVRSYNEQF,-,TRBJ2-1,TRBV7-8
ASSVTLSGKETQY,-,TRBJ2-5,TRBV9
AWRQGSGPLH,-,TRBJ1-6,TRBV30
ASSPLGLSSSGNTIY,-,TRBJ1-3,TRBV27
ASSRDRGEAF,-,TRBJ1-1,TRBV12-3/TRBV12-4
ASSLVQGIGEQY,-,TRBJ2-7,TRBV5-1
SVSLRTGVATEAF,-,TRBJ1-1,TRBV29-1
ASSVSGAQETQY,-,TRBJ2-5,TRBV9
ASSEVGGLYNEQF,-,TRBJ2-1,TRBV7-2
ASSNGGVTEAF,-,TRBJ1-1,TRBV11-2
ASSQEPGLASYEQY,-,TRBJ2-7,TRBV4-1
ASSEDRGVNTEAF,-,TRBJ1-1,TRBV5-1
ASSSSGGPFNEQF,-,TRBJ2-1,TRBV7-7
SASSVESYGYT,-,TRBJ1-2,TRBV20-1
ASSLRSGVQETQY,-,TRBJ2-5,TRBV5-6
SASLSGIGNEQF,-,TRBJ2-1,TRBV20-1
ASRLAGPSTDTQY,-,TRBJ2-3,TRBV5-4
AGKKQGRDSPLH,-,TRBJ1-6,TRBV30
ASSFLQGAPNTEAF,-,TRBJ1-1,TRBV5-6
ASSSPVGGAVNEQF,-,TRBJ2-1,TRBV11-3
ASSFGQSGNTIY,-,TRBJ1-3,TRBV5-1
ATSDLGRGSQETQY,-,TRBJ2-5,TRBV24-1
ASSSRQGNEQF,-,TRBJ2-1,TRBV7-6
ASPRAGEGTEAF,once,TRBJ1-1,TRBV6-5
ASSKYTGAGANVLT,-,TRBJ2-6,TRBV11-2
AISESRTSGYEQY,-,TRBJ2-7,TRBV10-3
ASSPAGRGNEKLF,-,TRBJ1-4,TRBV18
ASSEGTGADTQY,-,TRBJ2-3,TRBV25-1
AWRPTGGGTEAF,few,TRBJ1-1,TRBV30
ASSPRGRPLDTQY,-,TRBJ2-3,TRBV11-3
ASSLSIGQGYGYT,-,TRBJ1-2,TRBV27
ASRTGSQPQH,-,TRBJ1-5,TRBV2
ASSRDYSYEQY,-,TRBJ2-7,TRBV4-1
ASSDEAGNTEAF,-,TRBJ1-1,TRBV6-1
ASSSGVTGGQPQH,-,TRBJ1-5,TRBV6-5
ASRPYREGTEAF,-,TRBJ1-1,TRBV19
AYKGDFSSYNEQF,-,TRBJ2-1,TRBV6-5